The present T cell receptor beta chain was sequenced within a study of cytomegalovirus exposure and HLA in healthy donors. Across the study: A previous analysis identified more than 100 million unique TCR beta sequences derived from about 180 million T cells. Early release data held some 79 million unique TCRs from HLA-typed donors. Findings and limits, study-wide: The study listed 150 to 200 cytomegalovirus-associated TCR beta chains. In a later analysis, compared with equally common non-associated chains, HLA-associated beta chains were more expanded.

Regarding this clone: As yet, its antigen is unknown.

V lost 5 bases, J lost 0 bases, and 15 bases stayed unmatched. Per germline, CDR1 MNHEY and CDR2 SMNVEV (reference sequence). The CDR3 length is 19 residues. The PCR ran on 60 Vbeta and 13 Jbeta primers. TCRdb's table, derived via immunoSEQ multiplex PCR, lists solely in-frame clones and lacks some. The sample includes 150,000 to 200,000 clones, around 83% seen only once; the top ten take less than 5%. The rearrangement links TRBV27 to TRBJ2-3, with 9 nucleotides matching TRBD2. This sequence originates from a man aged 50-60 years in good health and CMV-seropositive. Sequenced input: PBMCs. CDR3 in DNA: TGTGCCAGCAGTCCATATAGCGGGAGCGTGGGAACTAGCACAGATACGCAGTATTTT. This encodes CASSPYSGSVGTSTDTQYF.